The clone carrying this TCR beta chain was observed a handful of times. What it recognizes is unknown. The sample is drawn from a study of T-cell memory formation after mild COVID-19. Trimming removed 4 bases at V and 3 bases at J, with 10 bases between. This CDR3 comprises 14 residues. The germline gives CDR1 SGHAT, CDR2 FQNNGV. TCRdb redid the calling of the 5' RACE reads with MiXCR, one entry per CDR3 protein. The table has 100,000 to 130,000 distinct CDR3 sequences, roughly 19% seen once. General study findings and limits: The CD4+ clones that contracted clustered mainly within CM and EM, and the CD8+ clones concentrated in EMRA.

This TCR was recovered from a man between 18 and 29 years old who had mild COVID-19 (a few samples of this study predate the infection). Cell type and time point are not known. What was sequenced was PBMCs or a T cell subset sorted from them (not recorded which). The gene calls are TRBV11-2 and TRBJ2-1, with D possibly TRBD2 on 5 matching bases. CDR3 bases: TGTGCCAGCAGCTCCGGGATCCACTACAATGAGCAGTTCTTC. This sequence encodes CASSSGIHYNEQFF.